These T cell receptor beta chains were read from a single sample in a study of human thymus T cells. Sequencing was performed with immunoSEQ multiplex PCR; in TCRdb, only in-frame clones are kept and a portion is missing. The sample has 65,000 to 90,000 clones, roughly 95% seen once. The sequencing input was thymus tissue. Source of these receptors: a girl under two years old with a congenital heart defect but otherwise immunologically healthy. Both conserved end residues are part of each CDR3. Fields, in order: J gene, V gene, clone size, D gene, CDR3 DNA, CDR3 protein. D genes are given only for firm matches. Only some rows state a clone size, as once, few, many or a class for expanded clones.

j_gene: TRBJ2-7; v_gene: TRBV4-1; abundance: NA; d_gene: TRBD2; CDR3nt: TGCGCCAGCAGCCAAGGGGCTAGCGGCCTCTCCTACGAGCAGTACTTC; CDR3aa: CASSQGASGLSYEQYF
j_gene: TRBJ2-5; v_gene: TRBV5-5; abundance: once; d_gene: NA; CDR3nt: TGTGCCAGCAGCGCCTGGACTGTGTACCAAGAGACCCAGTACTTC; CDR3aa: CASSAWTVYQETQYF
j_gene: TRBJ2-7; v_gene: TRBV15; abundance: NA; d_gene: NA; CDR3nt: TGTGCCACCAGCAGGGTTACAGGAAAGAGCTCCTACGAGCAGTACTTC; CDR3aa: CATSRVTGKSSYEQYF
j_gene: TRBJ2-5; v_gene: TRBV15; abundance: NA; d_gene: TRBD2; CDR3nt: TGTGCCACCAGCAGACTTACGACGGGACTAGCGTCCTTCGAGACCCAGTACTTC; CDR3aa: CATSRLTTGLASFETQYF
j_gene: TRBJ2-7; v_gene: TRBV27; abundance: NA; d_gene: NA; CDR3nt: TGTGCCAGCCTAAGGGGGGACATAGCCTACGAGCAGTACTTC; CDR3aa: CASLRGDIAYEQYF
j_gene: TRBJ2-7; v_gene: TRBV11-2; abundance: NA; d_gene: NA; CDR3nt: TGTGCCAGCAGCTTAGTCGGAACCGACAGCTGCTACGAGCAGTACTTC; CDR3aa: CASSLVGTDSCYEQYF
j_gene: TRBJ2-7; v_gene: TRBV28; abundance: NA; d_gene: NA; CDR3nt: TGTGCCAGCAGTCCCGGGACTCCACTTTACTTC; CDR3aa: CASSPGTPLYF
j_gene: TRBJ1-1; v_gene: TRBV7-9; abundance: NA; d_gene: NA; CDR3nt: TGTGCCAGCAGCTTAGCCCTTCTGACAAAGATGAACACTGAAGCTTTCTTT; CDR3aa: CASSLALLTKMNTEAFF
j_gene: TRBJ2-1; v_gene: TRBV10-3; abundance: NA; d_gene: TRBD2; CDR3nt: TGTGCGAGCAGCGGGGGGGACCCTTACAATGAGCAGTTCTTC; CDR3aa: CASSGGDPYNEQFF
j_gene: TRBJ2-7; v_gene: TRBV19; abundance: NA; d_gene: TRBD1; CDR3nt: TGTGCCAGTAGTACGAAGGCAGGGGGTGAATTCTCCTACGAGCAGTACTTC; CDR3aa: CASSTKAGGEFSYEQYF